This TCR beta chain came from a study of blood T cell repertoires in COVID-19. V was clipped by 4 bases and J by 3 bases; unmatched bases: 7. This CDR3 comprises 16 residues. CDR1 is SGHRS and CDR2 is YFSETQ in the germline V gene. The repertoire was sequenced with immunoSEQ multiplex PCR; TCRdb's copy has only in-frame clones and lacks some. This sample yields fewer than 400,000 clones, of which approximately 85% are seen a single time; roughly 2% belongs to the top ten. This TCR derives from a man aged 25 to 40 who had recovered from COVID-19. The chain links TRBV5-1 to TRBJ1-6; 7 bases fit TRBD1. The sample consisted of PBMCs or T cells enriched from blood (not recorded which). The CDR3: CASSPRTGDYNSPLHF. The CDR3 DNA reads TGCGCCAGCAGCCCGAGGACAGGAGACTATAATTCACCCCTCCACTTT.